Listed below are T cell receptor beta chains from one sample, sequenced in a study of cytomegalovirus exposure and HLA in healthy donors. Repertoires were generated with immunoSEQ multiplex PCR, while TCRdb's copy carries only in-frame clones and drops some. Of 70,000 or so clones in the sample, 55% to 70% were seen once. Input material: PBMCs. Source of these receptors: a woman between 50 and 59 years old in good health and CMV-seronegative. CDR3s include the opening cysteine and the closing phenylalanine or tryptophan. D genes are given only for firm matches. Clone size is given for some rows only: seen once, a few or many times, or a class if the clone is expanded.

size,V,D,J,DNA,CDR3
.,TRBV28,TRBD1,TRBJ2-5,TGTGCCAGCAGGGACAGGGGGGAGAAGACCCAGTACTTC,CASRDRGEKTQYF
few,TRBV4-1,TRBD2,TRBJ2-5,TGCGCCAGCAGCCGGAACCCTGAGCGGGAGCAAGAGACCCAGTACTTC,CASSRNPEREQETQYF
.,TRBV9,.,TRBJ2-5,TGTGCCAGCAGTCGACGTACAGGGAATGGGGAGACCCAGTACTTC,CASSRRTGNGETQYF
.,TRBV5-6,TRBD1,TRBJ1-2,TGTGCCAGCAGCTTCGGACAGGATAGGAGCTACACCTTC,CASSFGQDRSYTF
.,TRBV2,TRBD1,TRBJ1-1,TGTGCCAGCAGACAGGGGGAGGGCACTGAAGCTTTCTTT,CASRQGEGTEAFF
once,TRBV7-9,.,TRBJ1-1,TGTGCCAGCAGCTTACCCCGGAACACTGAAGCTTTCTTT,CASSLPRNTEAFF
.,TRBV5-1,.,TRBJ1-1,TGCGCCAGCAGCTTGGTTGTCCGGGGGTCTGAAGCTTTCTTT,CASSLVVRGSEAFF
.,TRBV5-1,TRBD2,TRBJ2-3,TGCGCCAGCAGCCTCGGGACTAGCGGGCTCACAGATACGCAGTATTTT,CASSLGTSGLTDTQYF
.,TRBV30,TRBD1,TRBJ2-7,TGTGCCTGGAACGGGGACAGGGGCGAGCAGTACTTC,CAWNGDRGEQYF
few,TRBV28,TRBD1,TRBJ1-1,TGTGCCAGCAGCCACAGGGGTAGAGCTTTCTTT,CASSHRGRAFF
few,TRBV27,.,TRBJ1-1,TGTGCCACCAGACTGTACTCTGAAGCTTTCTTT,CATRLYSEAFF
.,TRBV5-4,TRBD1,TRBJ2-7,TGTGCCAGCAGCCCTGTACAGGGGAATTCCTACGAGCAGTACTTC,CASSPVQGNSYEQYF
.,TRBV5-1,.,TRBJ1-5,TGCGCCAGCAGCCCCCTTGGTGGGGGCGCTCAGCCCCAGCATTTT,CASSPLGGGAQPQHF
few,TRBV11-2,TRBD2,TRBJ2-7,TGTGCCAGCAGCTTAGAAGGTGGGAGCGGGATCTCCTACGAGCAGTACTTC,CASSLEGGSGISYEQYF
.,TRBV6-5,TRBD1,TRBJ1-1,TGTGCCAGCAAAAGACAGGGGTCAGTTGAAGCTTTCTTT,CASKRQGSVEAFF
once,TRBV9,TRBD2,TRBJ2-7,TGTGCCAGCAGCGTTCGGTCCCGGACTAGCGGGCTGAACGAGCAGTACTTC,CASSVRSRTSGLNEQYF
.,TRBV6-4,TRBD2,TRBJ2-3,TGTGCCAGCAAGCGGGAGAGTGTCACAGATACGCAGTATTTT,CASKRESVTDTQYF
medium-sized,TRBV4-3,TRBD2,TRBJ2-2,TGCGCCAGCAGCCACGCCGGGACTAGAAGCGGGGAGCTGTTTTTT,CASSHAGTRSGELFF
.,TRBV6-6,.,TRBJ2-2,TGTGCCAGCAGTTACTCGGGTGGAGCCCATGACGGGGAGCTGTTTTTT,CASSYSGGAHDGELFF
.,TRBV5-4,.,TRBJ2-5,TGTGCCAGCAGCCCCTTAAGAGGGACACAACACCAAGAGACCCAGTACTTC,CASSPLRGTQHQETQYF
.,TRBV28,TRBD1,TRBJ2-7,TGTGCCAGCAGTCCCGGGACAGTACCTTCCTACGAGCAGTACTTC,CASSPGTVPSYEQYF
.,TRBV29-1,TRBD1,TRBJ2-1,TGCAGCGTAGATCCGGGACAGGGGGACAATGAGCAGTTCTTC,CSVDPGQGDNEQFF
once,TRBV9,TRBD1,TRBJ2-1,TGTGCCAGCAGCGTTACCGGGACAGGGAGCAATGAGCAGTTCTTC,CASSVTGTGSNEQFF
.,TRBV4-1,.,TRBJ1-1,TGCGCCAGCAGCACCGGGCGCGGGGGCGGCACTGAAGCTTTCTTT,CASSTGRGGGTEAFF
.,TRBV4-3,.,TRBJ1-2,TGCGCCAGCAGGACCGGGGACTATGGCTACACCTTC,CASRTGDYGYTF
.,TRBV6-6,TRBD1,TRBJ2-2,TGTGCCAGCAGCCGACAGGGGGGCGGGGAGCTGTTTTTT,CASSRQGGGELFF
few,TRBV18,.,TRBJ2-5,TGTGCCAGCTCACCACCGGCAGGGATAGAGACCCAGTACTTC,CASSPPAGIETQYF
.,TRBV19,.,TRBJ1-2,TGTGCCAGTAGTGACTCTCCTCAAGACTATGGCTACACCTTC,CASSDSPQDYGYTF
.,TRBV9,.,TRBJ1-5,TGTGCCAGCAGCGTAGGCCCCAGGGTCGACAATCAGCCCCAGCATTTT,CASSVGPRVDNQPQHF